The 18 T cell receptor beta chains given below trace back to one sample, sequenced in a study of siplizumab effects on memory and regulatory T cells. TCRdb's table, derived via immunoSEQ multiplex PCR, lists solely in-frame clones and lacks some. The sample carries about 100,000 clones, just under 95% recorded once. The material sequenced was non-Treg CD4+ T cells sorted from blood. The receptor set was obtained from a human donor in good health.

V is TRBV19 and J is TRBJ1-1, with 8 nucleotides matching TRBD1. Germline assignment: CDR1 LNHDA and CDR2 SQIVND (reference sequence). CDR3 size: 14 residues. J was trimmed by 5 bases and V by 6 bases; bases with no gene match: 8. The CDR3 reads CASRLRGLRTEAFF. DNA of the CDR3: TGTGCCAGTAGACTCAGGGGGCTCAGGACTGAAGCTTTCTTT.

The chain employs TRBV5-1 and TRBJ2-5; D is possibly TRBD1 (6 bases). The CDR3 runs 16 residues. V was cut by 7 bases and J by 3 bases, with 22 bases left in between. Germline values: CDR1 SGHRS, CDR2 YFSETQ. The CDR3 nucleotides are TGCGCCAGCGTAAAAGGGACAACCACTGGGGAAGAGACCCAGTACTTC. Residues: CASVKGTTTGEETQYF.

This chain uses TRBV6-1 with TRBJ2-1; 7 positions match TRBD2. Looked up from germline, CDR1 is MNHNS and CDR2 is SASEGT. V gave up 7 bases and J gave up 5 bases; unmatched junction bases: 5. This CDR3 is built from 13 residues. CDR3 nucleotide sequence: TGTGCCAGCATCGCTAGCGGCCACAATGAGCAGTTCTTC. Translating it yields CASIASGHNEQFF.

The genes are TRBV2 and TRBJ2-1; 11 bases line up with TRBD2. The CDR3 totals 15 residues. Looked up from germline, CDR1 is SNHLY and CDR2 is FYNNEI. V shed 7 bases and J 5 bases; nucleotides not matched to a gene: 7. In nucleotides, the CDR3 is TGTGCCAGCACCCCCGGGACTAGCGGAAACAATGAGCAGTTCTTC. This encodes CASTPGTSGNNEQFF.

The CDR3 nucleotides are TGTGCCAGCAGCTTAGTCGCCACTGAAGCTTTCTTT. Amino acids: CASSLVATEAFF. The rearrangement links TRBV7-2 to TRBJ1-1; no clear D gene. Trimming took 1 base from V and 4 from J, leaving 4 bases between them. CDR1 and CDR2 (germline): SGHTA, FQGNSA. The CDR3 runs to 12 residues.

This clone appeared once. The gene calls are TRBV19 and TRBJ1-4; D is unclear. CDR3 length: 15 amino acids. Trimming shortened V by 9 bases and J by 0 bases, and 14 bases separated the two germline ends. Germline V gives CDR1 LNHDA, CDR2 SQIVND (reference sequence). CDR3 residues: CARPTTQTTNEKLFF. CDR3 coding DNA: TGTGCCAGACCTACCACACAGACAACTAATGAAAAACTGTTTTTT.

The chain links TRBV9 to TRBJ2-3; 8 bases are shared with TRBD2. CDR3 length: 18 residues. CDR1 SGDLS and CDR2 YYNGEE come from the germline V gene. Trimming cost V 1 base and J 3 bases; bases outside gene matches: 13. CDR3 sequence reads: CASSVNPGTSGLTDTQYF. The CDR3 DNA sequence: TGTGCCAGCAGCGTAAACCCCGGAACTAGCGGCTTAACAGATACGCAGTATTTT.

V usage is TRBV27 and J usage is TRBJ1-1; D is possibly TRBD1 (6 bases). V lost 6 bases, J lost 5 bases, and 13 bases lay in between. Germline loops: CDR1 MNHEY, CDR2 SMNVEV (reference sequence). The CDR3 spans 13 residues. The CDR3 spells CASRFSRGTEAFF. In nucleotides, the CDR3 is TGTGCCAGCAGGTTTAGCAGGGGAACTGAAGCTTTCTTT.

The chain links TRBV19 to TRBJ1-5; 8 bases align to TRBD1. V lost 6 bases to trimming and J lost 2 bases; unmatched junction nucleotides: 9. This CDR3 region has 16 residues. Germline V CDR1 and CDR2: LNHDA, SQIVND (reference sequence). The CDR3 sequence: CASRPMTGVRNQPQHF. CDR3 DNA: TGTGCCAGTAGGCCCATGACAGGGGTGCGCAATCAGCCCCAGCATTTT.

This sequence joins TRBV6-5 and TRBJ1-2; D gene unclear. V was pared by 7 bases and J by 2 bases, with 8 bases between. Germline lookup yields CDR1 MNHEY and CDR2 SVGAGI. The CDR3 has 12 residues. The CDR3 loop is CASTQINYGYTF. The CDR3 DNA follows: TGTGCCAGCACACAAATCAACTATGGCTACACCTTC.

This sequence joins TRBV25-1 and TRBJ1-2; 12 nucleotides align to TRBD1. This CDR3 is 16 amino acids long. V was pared by 1 base and J by 8 bases, with 8 bases of the junction left unmatched. Germline V gene lookup returns CDR1 MGHDK and CDR2 SYGVNS. Written as DNA, the CDR3 is TGTGCCAGCAGTGAATTAATGGGACAGGGGGCGCGGGGCTACACCTTC. This sequence encodes CASSELMGQGARGYTF.

The chain is built from TRBV4-1 and TRBJ2-3; 10 nucleotides line up with TRBD2. From germline, CDR1 is MGHRA and CDR2 YSYEKL. The CDR3 runs to 15 residues. V was clipped by 3 bases and J by 2 bases; unmatched bases: 2. CDR3 sequence: CASSHGLAATDTQYF. Here the CDR3 DNA reads TGCGCCAGCAGCCACGGACTAGCGGCCACAGATACGCAGTATTTT.

The V and J genes are TRBV29-1 and TRBJ2-4, with no clear D. CDR1 is SQVTM and CDR2 is ANQGSEA in the germline V gene. V gave up 4 bases and J gave up 1 base, with 14 bases separating them. The CDR3 spans 15 residues. CDR3 coding DNA: TGCAGCGTTGCGACGGTGGATGGGGCCAAAAACATTCAGTACTTC. Protein sequence: CSVATVDGAKNIQYF. Complete variable domain (other parts from reference TRBV29-1 and TRBJ2-4): SAVISQKPSRDICQRGTSLTIQCQVDSQVTMMFWYRQQPGQSLTLIATANQGSEATYESGFVIDKFPISRPNLTFSTLTVSNMSPEDSSIYLCSVATVDGAKNIQYFGAGTRLSVL.

The CDR3 region has the DNA TGCGCCAGCAGCTTGGCATTAGCGGGAGGAAATGAGCAGTTCTTC. It translates to CASSLALAGGNEQFF. The chain couples TRBV5-1 to TRBJ2-1, with 10 positions matching TRBD2. The trim removed 0 bases at V and 7 bases at J, leaving 4 bases unmatched. The CDR3 totals 15 residues. CDR1 and CDR2 (germline): SGHRS, YFSETQ.

The chain recombines TRBV5-1 with TRBJ1-3; D is possibly TRBD1 (5 bases). V gave up 9 bases and J gave up 0 bases, with 10 bases separating them. CDR1 and CDR2 (germline): SGHRS, YFSETQ. CDR3 length: 13 amino acids. CDR3 region: CATREGSGNTIYF. CDR3 DNA sequence: TGCGCCACCAGGGAAGGCTCTGGAAACACCATATATTTT.

The chain recombines TRBV19 with TRBJ2-5; no reliable D call. The V gene's germline CDR1 is LNHDA and CDR2 SQIVND (reference sequence). V gave up 1 base and J gave up 2 bases, with 5 bases separating them. The CDR3 length is 13 residues. CDR3 region: CASSIGSQETQYF. Written as DNA, the CDR3 is TGTGCCAGTAGTATAGGCTCGCAAGAGACCCAGTACTTC.

The CDR3 here is CASSRDSSQPQHF. The CDR3 DNA sequence: TGTGCCAGCAGCCGGGACAGTTCTCAGCCCCAGCATTTT. The genes are TRBV9 and TRBJ1-5; 7 nucleotides line up with TRBD1. This CDR3 has 13 amino acids. V lost 4 bases, J lost 6 bases, and 4 bases stayed unmatched. Germline assignment: CDR1 SGDLS and CDR2 YYNGEE.

This rearrangement joins TRBV5-1 to TRBJ2-2, with D unresolved. Germline assignment: CDR1 SGHRS and CDR2 YFSETQ. Trimming left V 6 bases short and J 4 bases short, with 7 bases between. This CDR3 is built from 12 residues. The CDR3 sequence is CASKASTGELFF. The CDR3 coding sequence is TGCGCCAGCAAAGCGAGCACCGGGGAGCTGTTTTTT.